Included here is one T cell receptor (beta chain) sequence, with context. What antigen it recognizes has not been identified. Per-base quality was not reported, and no clone a single base away is much larger than it. In the prospective study, participants were about 18 to 95 years old, resided in around 25 geographic areas of the United States, and were enrolled through a virtual design. Cohort assignment in the prospective study relied on participant-reported clinical history from a screening survey and a study questionnaire. Each participant in the prospective study had whole blood, serum and a nasopharyngeal or oropharyngeal swab collected by mobile phlebotomists. Prospective study participants could optionally give additional blood draws and questionnaires over a roughly two-month period. Prospective study blood samples were shipped either frozen or at room temperature before DNA extraction.

The germline V gene (reference sequence) supplies CDR1 SGHNT and CDR2 YYREEE. CDR3 length: 14 amino acids, cysteine to phenylalanine. This entry keeps only the CDR3 DNA: 42 bases, framed from base 1. The junction shows trimming of 3 bases on V and 4 bases on J, plus 12 bases between the germline ends. The sample belongs to a study of blood T cell repertoires in COVID-19 (dated by TCRdb to about 2020). Regarding the study in general: The collaborator samples originated in the United States, Italy and Spain and spanned the acute and convalescent phases of COVID-19. Subjects who had been exposed to COVID-19, were actively infected with it, or had recovered from it provided the deeply sampled blood TCRbeta repertoires that made up the dataset. Where HLA class I and class II types were available, the types were taken from metadata supplied by the sample provider, not from assay-based typing. The samples were drawn from two sources: the first 160 participants of the ongoing ImmuneRACE study, and fewer than 1,500 subjects contributed by 6 global collaborators. Nearly every sample came with metadata listing a de-identified subject ID, COVID-19 status, age in years and sex. The prospective study material was composed of cDNA or gDNA derived from T cells, B-cell-depleted T cells, or PBMCs. A freely available public database, intended as a resource for researchers studying the immune response to SARS-CoV-2, is where the repertoires were released. Beyond this particular receptor, the publication reports: The quantity of clinical and demographic metadata differed by source and by participant and was supplied without curation.

The immunoSEQ Assay, a bias-controlled multiplex PCR, was used to amplify TCRbeta CDR3 regions from genomic DNA. As for the original processing: Within the assay, amplification of reference gene primers was used to estimate how many nucleated cells each sample contained. To quantify the absolute abundance of each unique TCRbeta CDR3 rearrangement, sequence reads were collapsed and filtered. Productive Simpson clonality was computed per sample as the square root of Simpson's diversity index over productive rearrangements. TCRdb mirrors the immuneACCESS table, restricted to in-frame sequences. Some clones are absent from its copies; in checked studies, under half trace to an unresolved V gene, and the reason for the others is unknown. The D gene and trimming were derived from the DNA, and the V and J assignments and clone size from that table. The sample table holds about 200,000 clones, of which about 84% were seen once. The biggest ten clones account for around 7.4% of the sample.

The source is a woman in her 40s with acute COVID-19. What was sequenced was PBMCs or T cells enriched from blood (not recorded which). The rearrangement combines TRBV5-4 with TRBJ2-3, and perhaps TRBD2 as D gene, on 6 matching bases. The nucleotides are TGTGCCAGCAGCTCCTGGGACTTTGCAGATACGCAGTATTTT. It translates to CASSSWDFADTQYF.